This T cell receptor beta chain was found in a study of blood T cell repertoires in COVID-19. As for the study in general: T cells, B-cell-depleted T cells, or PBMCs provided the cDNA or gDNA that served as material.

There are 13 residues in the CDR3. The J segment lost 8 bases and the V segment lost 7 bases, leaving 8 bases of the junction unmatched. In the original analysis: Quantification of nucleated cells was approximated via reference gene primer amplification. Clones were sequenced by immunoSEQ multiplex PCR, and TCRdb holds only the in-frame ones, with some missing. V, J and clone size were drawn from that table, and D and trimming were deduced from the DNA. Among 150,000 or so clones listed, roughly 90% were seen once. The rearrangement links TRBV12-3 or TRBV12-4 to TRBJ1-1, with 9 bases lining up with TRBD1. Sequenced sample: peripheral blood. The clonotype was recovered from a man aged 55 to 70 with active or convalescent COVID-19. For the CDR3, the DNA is TGTGCCAGCACCGGACAGGGGCAAAGGGAAGCTTTCTTT. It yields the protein CASTGQGQREAFF.